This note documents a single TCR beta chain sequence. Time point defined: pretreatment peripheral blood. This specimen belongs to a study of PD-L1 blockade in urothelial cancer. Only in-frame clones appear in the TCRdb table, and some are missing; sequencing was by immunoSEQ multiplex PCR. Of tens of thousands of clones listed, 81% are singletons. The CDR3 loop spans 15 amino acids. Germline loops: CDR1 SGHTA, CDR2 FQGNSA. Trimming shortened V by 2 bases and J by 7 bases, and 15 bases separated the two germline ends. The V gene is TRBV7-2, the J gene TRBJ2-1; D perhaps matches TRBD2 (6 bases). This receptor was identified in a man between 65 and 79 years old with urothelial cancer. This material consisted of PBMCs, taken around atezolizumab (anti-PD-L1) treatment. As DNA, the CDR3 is TGTGCCAGCAGCTTACCTCCGGGACTTATAAATGAGCAGTTCTTC. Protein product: CASSLPPGLINEQFF.